Listed below are T cell receptor beta chains from one sample, sequenced in a study of blood T cell repertoires in COVID-19. Clones were read by immunoSEQ multiplex PCR, and TCRdb kept only the in-frame ones, dropping some. The table has about 190,000 clones, 85% to 90% seen once. Sequenced: peripheral blood. These receptors were obtained from a human donor in a cohort sampled during active COVID-19. The CDR3 runs from the conserved cysteine through the conserved F or W. The D gene is left open where the match is weak. Clone size appears in some rows only: once, few, many, or a class for an expanded clone.

D,V,J,size,CDR3,DNA
TRBD2,TRBV27,TRBJ2-1,-,CASRLAGGEYNEQFF,TGTGCCAGCAGGCTAGCGGGAGGTGAATACAATGAGCAGTTCTTC
TRBD1,TRBV5-6,TRBJ2-7,-,CASSQTGGWNEQYF,TGTGCCAGCAGCCAGACAGGGGGCTGGAACGAGCAGTACTTC
TRBD2,TRBV11-2,TRBJ2-1,-,CASSLASVAGNRGEQFF,TGTGCCAGCAGCTTAGCCTCGGTAGCGGGAAATAGGGGTGAGCAGTTCTTC
-,TRBV10-3,TRBJ2-7,-,CAISESLPYRGEQYF,TGTGCCATCAGTGAGTCTCTCCCTTATCGGGGCGAGCAGTACTTC
TRBD1,TRBV5-6,TRBJ2-2,-,CASSVTGAGELFF,TGTGCCAGCAGCGTGACAGGGGCTGGGGAGCTGTTTTTT
-,TRBV6-5,TRBJ2-7,-,CASRRTIYEQYF,TGTGCCAGCAGACGGACAATTTACGAGCAGTACTTC
TRBD2,TRBV4-3,TRBJ2-1,-,CASSQVYASGSSRTSYNEQFF,TGCGCCAGCAGCCAAGTTTATGCTAGCGGGAGCTCCCGAACCTCCTACAATGAGCAGTTCTTC
-,TRBV7-2,TRBJ2-2,-,CASSSRGGPANTGELFF,TGTGCCAGCAGCTCTAGAGGGGGACCGGCGAACACCGGGGAGCTGTTTTTT
-,TRBV28,TRBJ1-3,-,CASSALSFSSGNTIYF,TGTGCCAGCAGTGCCTTATCGTTCAGCTCTGGAAACACCATATATTTT
TRBD2,TRBV18,TRBJ2-7,-,CASSPGLATYEQYF,TGTGCCAGCTCACCGGGACTAGCCACCTACGAGCAGTACTTC
TRBD1,TRBV14,TRBJ2-7,-,CASSRSGTGVYEQYF,TGTGCCAGCAGCCGATCCGGGACAGGGGTCTACGAGCAGTACTTC
-,TRBV7-9,TRBJ2-7,-,CASSLVEAGEQYF,TGTGCCAGCAGCTTGGTTGAGGCGGGGGAGCAGTACTTC
-,TRBV7-9,TRBJ1-3,-,CASESGNTIYF,TGTGCCAGCGAGTCTGGAAACACCATATATTTT
-,TRBV6-1,TRBJ2-3,-,CASSEGGGRADTQYF,TGTGCCAGCAGTGAAGGGGGGGGGCGGGCGGATACGCAGTATTTT
TRBD1,TRBV7-8,TRBJ1-6,-,CASSQTGTGGSPLHF,TGTGCCAGCAGCCAGACCGGGACAGGGGGTTCACCCCTCCACTTT
-,TRBV5-1,TRBJ2-1,once,CASSLGSSSYNEQFF,TGCGCCAGCAGCTTGGGATCTAGCTCCTACAATGAGCAGTTCTTC
-,TRBV19,TRBJ2-3,-,CASSMAVGGTQYF,TGTGCCAGTAGTATGGCTGTCGGGGGTACGCAGTATTTT
-,TRBV4-2,TRBJ1-3,-,CASSQDRGNTIYF,TGTGCCAGCAGCCAAGATCGGGGAAACACCATATATTTT
-,TRBV12-5,TRBJ2-3,-,CASGGGEGVRGDTQYF,TGTGCTAGTGGTGGTGGAGAGGGGGTTCGAGGAGATACGCAGTATTTT
TRBD2,TRBV10-2,TRBJ2-7,-,CASSAGGLAGRYEQYF,TGCGCCAGCAGTGCGGGGGGACTAGCGGGTCGCTACGAGCAGTACTTC
TRBD2,TRBV6-5,TRBJ2-7,-,CASSRLREGYEQYF,TGTGCCAGCAGTAGATTGCGGGAGGGTTACGAGCAGTACTTC
-,TRBV2,TRBJ2-7,-,CASSMQGEQYF,TGTGCCAGCAGTATGCAGGGCGAGCAGTACTTC